The next 16 T cell receptor beta chains were all read from a single sample in a study of Ad26.COV2.S vaccination and SARS-CoV-2 variants. Specified treatment: around 19 received Ad26.COV2.S at low or high dose, single or two shots; about 5 received placebo; per-sample allocation not given. Sampling occurred on day 63 after the first vaccine or placebo injection. Produced via immunoSEQ multiplex PCR; TCRdb's table is partial and in-frame only. This sample has 350,000 to 500,000 clones, with 90% found just once. The input for sequencing was peripheral blood, taken in a trial of Ad26.COV2.S vaccine versus placebo. The receptors were sampled from a person aged 18-60 years who received the Ad26.COV2.S COVID-19 vaccine or a placebo.

The chain has TRBV19 and TRBJ2-5, with D perhaps TRBD2 (5 bases). CDR1 is LNHDA and CDR2 is SQIVND in the germline V gene (reference sequence). Trimming removed 1 base at V and 9 bases at J, with 15 bases between. The CDR3 is made up of 14 amino acids. DNA for the CDR3: TGTGCCAGTAGTATAGGGAATTCATGGAGGCCCCAGTACTTC. This gives the protein CASSIGNSWRPQYF. Variable domain in full (rest from reference TRBV19 and TRBJ2-5): DGGITQSPKYLFRKEGQNVTLSCEQNLNHDAMYWYRQDPGQGLRLIYYSQIVNDFQKGDIAEGYSVSREKKESFPLTVTSAQKNPTAFYLCASSIGNSWRPQYFGPGTRLLVL.

The rearrangement uses TRBV11-3 and TRBJ2-7, with 7 nucleotides matching TRBD2. V was clipped by 0 bases and J by 5 bases; unmatched bases: 4. Germline lookup yields CDR1 SGHNT and CDR2 YENEEA. There are 14 residues in the CDR3. In DNA form, the CDR3 reads TGTGCCAGCAGCTTAGATGGCGGGAGCCACGAGCAGTACTTC. This codes for CASSLDGGSHEQYF.

V and J are TRBV4-2 and TRBJ2-6; D is uncertain. The CDR3 is made up of 14 amino acids. The germline V gene encodes CDR1 LGHNA and CDR2 YNFKEQ. The ends were cut back, 6 bases at V and 0 bases at J, with 6 bases in the middle. CDR3: CASSRSSGANVLTF. The CDR3 nucleotides are TGTGCCAGCAGTCGAAGCTCTGGGGCCAACGTCCTGACTTTC.

Concerning this clone: Additional DNA sequences in this sample encode the identical CDR3. V gene TRBV9 combines with J gene TRBJ2-1, with 10 bases lining up with TRBD2. V lost 4 bases to trimming and J lost 0 bases; unmatched junction nucleotides: 1. Per germline, CDR1 SGDLS and CDR2 YYNGEE. The CDR3 extends over 15 amino acids. CDR3 nucleotide sequence: TGTGCCAGCAGCCCTAGCGGGAGCTCCTACAATGAGCAGTTCTTC. Translating gives CASSPSGSSYNEQFF.

This chain connects TRBV27 to TRBJ2-1, with 15 bases matching TRBD2. Germline CDR1 MNHEY, CDR2 SMNVEV (reference sequence). This CDR3 has 18 residues. Trimming at V came to 5 bases and at J to 4 bases, leaving 9 bases not matched to a gene. The CDR3 sequence is CASSQRTSGRVSYNEQFF. The CDR3 DNA follows: TGTGCCAGCAGTCAACGGACTAGCGGGAGGGTGAGTTACAATGAGCAGTTCTTC.

The chain's CDR3 is CASTLRTGTKLFF. In DNA, the CDR3 is TGTGCCAGCACCTTAAGGACAGGCACGAAACTGTTTTTT. V and J are TRBV28 and TRBJ1-4, with 7 bases that match TRBD1. With V trimmed by 7 bases and J by 11 bases, 10 bases remained unmatched. Germline V gives CDR1 MDHEN, CDR2 SYDVKM. The CDR3 is 13 amino acids.

The chain carries TRBV7-9 and TRBJ1-2, with D possibly TRBD1 on 5 matching bases. The V and J ends lost 2 bases and 8 bases respectively, with 12 bases between them. Germline V CDR1 and CDR2: SEHNR, FQNEAQ (reference sequence). The CDR3 is 13 residues long. Written as DNA, the CDR3 is TGTGCCAGCAGCTTAAGCTTGCAGGGAGGCTACACCTTC. Amino acid sequence: CASSLSLQGGYTF.

The genes are TRBV19 and TRBJ1-1; 7 nucleotides agree with TRBD1. Germline trimming cut 8 bases from V and 8 bases from J; bases unmatched to any gene: 20. The CDR3 extends over 16 amino acids. Germline lookup yields CDR1 LNHDA and CDR2 SQIVND (reference sequence). The CDR3 bases are TGTGCCAGTGGTCGGGGGCCCAGGGGGATAGCCCAGGAAGCTTTCTTT. Translation gives CASGRGPRGIAQEAFF.

This chain uses TRBV7-9 with TRBJ2-1, with 9 bases that match TRBD2. Trimming took 5 bases from V and 10 from J; bases not matched to a gene: 12. This CDR3 comprises 15 residues. Looked up from germline, CDR1 is SEHNR and CDR2 is FQNEAQ (reference sequence). CDR3 bases: TGTGCCAGCAGCCCCCTTGGCGGGAGGGCAGTCGAGCAGTTCTTC. Translation gives CASSPLGGRAVEQFF.

This chain uses TRBV28 with TRBJ2-3, with D perhaps TRBD1 or TRBD2 (5 bases each). Between the trimmed V and J ends, which lost 5 bases and 2 bases, there was a span of 11 bases. Per the germline V gene, CDR1 is MDHEN and CDR2 is SYDVKM. CDR3 length equals 14 residues. CDR3 sequence (DNA): TGTGCCAGCAGTATCCCCGGGGCCACAGATACGCAGTATTTT. Translation gives CASSIPGATDTQYF. Variable domain in full (rest from reference TRBV28 and TRBJ2-3): DVKVTQSSRYLVKRTGEKVFLECVQDMDHENMFWYRQDPGLGLRLIYFSYDVKMKEKGDIPEGYSVSREKKERFSLILESASTNQTSMYLCASSIPGATDTQYFGPGTRLTVL.

The table lists this clone with a count of one. The chain is built from TRBV29-1 and TRBJ2-1; D is possibly TRBD2 (6 bases). The length of the CDR3 is 16 residues. The ends were cut back, 6 bases at V and 4 bases at J, with 22 bases in the middle. CDR1 is SQVTM, CDR2 ANQGSEA, per germline. The chain's CDR3 is CSVGKNPGLRYNEQFF. The CDR3 coding sequence is TGCAGCGTAGGCAAAAACCCGGGACTCCGATACAATGAGCAGTTCTTC.

This clone was seen more than once but under ten times. The chain has TRBV4-1 and TRBJ1-4; unclear D gene. The CDR3 sequence is 14 residues long. Germline V gene sequence: CDR1 MGHRA, CDR2 YSYEKL. The germline V and J ends were trimmed by 0 bases and 8 bases, with 10 bases remaining between them. This CDR3 reads CASSQDGGREKLFF. The CDR3 nucleotides read TGCGCCAGCAGCCAAGATGGCGGGAGGGAAAAACTGTTTTTT.

This chain joins TRBV29-1 and TRBJ2-5; 7 bases are a match to TRBD2. There are 15 residues in the CDR3. From germline, CDR1 is SQVTM and CDR2 ANQGSEA. V lost 4 bases and J lost 0; bases outside the gene matches: 8. The DNA for the CDR3 is TGCAGCGTTGTTTGGCTAGCGGCCTACCAAGAGACCCAGTACTTC. Translating it yields CSVVWLAAYQETQYF.

Many counts were recorded for this clone. The chain uses TRBV11-2 and TRBJ2-7; D is perhaps TRBD2 (5 bases). The ends were cut back, 1 base at V and 0 bases at J, with 16 bases in the middle. The germline gives CDR1 SGHAT, CDR2 FQNNGV. The CDR3 spans 17 residues. The CDR3 nucleotides are TGTGCCAGCAGCTTAGGTCCTGGGTGGGAGACCTCCTACGAGCAGTACTTC. It yields the protein CASSLGPGWETSYEQYF. The whole variable domain, remainder taken from reference TRBV11-2 and TRBJ2-7, is EAGVAQSPRYKIIEKRQSVAFWCNPISGHATLYWYQQILGQGPKLLIQFQNNGVVDDSQLPKDRFSAERLKGVDSTLKIQPAKLEDSAVYLCASSLGPGWETSYEQYFGPGTRLTVT.

For the CDR3, the DNA is TGTGCCAGCAGTTCGGGACAGGGGGAAGAGACCCAGTACTTC. This sequence encodes CASSSGQGEETQYF. The J gene is TRBJ2-5, the V gene TRBV28; 11 bases agree with TRBD1. The CDR3 has 14 amino acids. CDR1 and CDR2 (germline): MDHEN, SYDVKM. J was trimmed by 3 bases and V by 4 bases; bases with no gene match: 1.

This chain connects TRBV14 to TRBJ1-2, with a possible D match to TRBD1 (6 bases). The germline CDR1 and CDR2 sequences are SGHDN and FVKESK. The CDR3 spans 15 residues. V was cut by 4 bases and J by 0 bases, with 12 bases left in between. CDR3 sequence (DNA): TGTGCCAGCAGCCCAGGGGTAGGAGCTAACTATGGCTACACCTTC. It yields the protein CASSPGVGANYGYTF.